This T cell receptor beta chain was sequenced during a study of T cell changes during pregnancy in multiple sclerosis. Method: immunoSEQ multiplex PCR; TCRdb's copy keeps in-frame clones and lacks some. The sample has about 36,000 clones, roughly 91% seen once; the top ten hold 0.5% to 0.65%. The sequences come from CD4+ T cells from peripheral blood mononuclear cells, collected in the first trimester of pregnancy. The TCR sequence derives from a female donor with multiple sclerosis, enrolled in a pregnancy study.

The CDR3, as DNA: TGTGCCAGCTCATCTAGACAGCCTAGCACAGATACGCAGTATTTT. It codes for CASSSRQPSTDTQYF. The chain has TRBV18 and TRBJ2-3; D may be TRBD1 (5 bases). V lost 5 bases, J lost 0 bases, and 12 bases lay in between. The CDR3 has 15 residues. Germline CDR1 and CDR2: KGHSH and LQKENI.